This entry lists 6 T cell receptor beta chains sequenced from one sample in a study of CD8+ T cells in alopecia areata. The sorting of pooled cutaneous lymph node cells relied on CD4, CD8alpha, NKG2D, NKG2ACE and other markers. Extracted from the samples, RNA was reverse transcribed into cDNA to serve as the sequencing template. Method: immunoSEQ multiplex PCR; TCRdb's copy keeps in-frame clones and lacks some. This sample has about 300,000 clones and no singletons, with approximately 1.2% in the ten largest. Sequenced sample: CD4+ T cells sorted from a lymph node. The receptor set was obtained from a C3H/HeJ mouse with alopecia areata. For the strain, the MHC haplotype given is H2-k.

About this clone: The gene names here belong to mouse. The CDR3 end lies 4 residues beyond the end of the read and is filled in from the germline J gene. The chain is built from TRBV14 and TRBJ2-5; TRBD1 matches at 8 bases. The CDR3 runs 14 residues. The V gene's germline CDR1 is SGHDT and CDR2 FRDEAV. The CDR3 sequence is CASSFAGGVDTQYF. The CDR3 DNA, read in part, is TGTGCCAGCAGTTTCGCAGGGGGCGTTGAC.

As regards this clone: Mouse names are used for the genes. Read data end 4 residues before the CDR3 end; the end is taken from the germline J gene. The same CDR3 can be traced to other DNA sequences in this sample. The V call is TRBV13-1, the J call TRBJ2-2; D possibly corresponds to TRBD1 (6 bases). The CDR3 totals 14 residues. V was trimmed by 5 bases and J by 0 bases, leaving 8 bases between them. CDR1 is NSHNY, CDR2 SYGAGN, per germline. CDR3 bases read: TGTGCCAGCAGGCAGGGGACAAACACCGGG. Protein: CASRQGTNTG. The entire CDR3 reads CASRQGTNTGQLYF.

This clone appeared a few times. Gene and germline names: mouse. The sequenced part of the CDR3 DNA is TGTGCCAGCAGTACGGACACGGTCCAAGAC. It codes for CASSTDTVQD. The whole CDR3 region reads CASSTDTVQDTQYF. The rearrangement links TRBV19 to TRBJ2-5; weak D call: TRBD1 (5 bases). The sequenced fragment ends 4 residues before the CDR3 boundary, so the rest is inferred from the germline J gene. Trimming took off 3 bases at V and 2 bases at J, with 10 bases between the two ends. Germline V gene data show CDR1 as FNHDT and CDR2 as SITEND (reference sequence). The CDR3 loop spans 14 amino acids.

There are a few counts of this clone. Mouse germline and gene names are used. Read data end 4 residues before the CDR3 end; the end is taken from the germline J gene. Other DNA sequences in this sample translate to the same CDR3. V usage is TRBV31 and J usage is TRBJ2-7; TRBD2 matches 10 bases. CDR1 is GKSSPN, CDR2 SITVG, per germline. J gave up 3 bases and V 1 base, and 3 bases lay outside the gene matches. This CDR3 contains 14 residues. The CDR3 DNA, read in part, is TGTGCCTGGAGTCCAGGACTGGGGGACTAT. Amino acids: CAWSPGLGDY. The full CDR3 protein is CAWSPGLGDYEQYF.

This clone occurred a few times. The germline and genes are mouse ones. The CDR3 goes on 4 residues after the read ends, and that part is filled in from the germline J gene. The chain recombines TRBV13-1 with TRBJ2-5; 8 bases line up with TRBD1. The ends lost 4 bases at V and 2 bases at J; junction bases unmatched: 6. The CDR3 sequence is 15 residues long. Germline CDR1 is NSHNY and CDR2 is SYGAGN. The DNA read from the CDR3 is TGTGCCAGCAGTCCCCCCAGGGGGCCCCAAGAC. This codes for CASSPPRGPQD. The full CDR3 protein reads CASSPPRGPQDTQYF.

Notes on this clone: Genes and germline are mouse. The CDR3 extends 4 residues past the end of the read, so its final part is completed from the germline J gene. The chain is built from TRBV5 and TRBJ1-2; D perhaps matches TRBD1 (5 bases). The CDR3 has 13 amino acids. Germline assignment: CDR1 LGHNA and CDR2 YNLKQL (reference sequence). The CDR3: CASSQEGVDDYTF. The sequenced CDR3 bases are TGTGCCAGCAGCCAAGAGGGGGTAGAC.